This T cell receptor beta chain was sequenced in a study of response to subunit inactivated influenza vaccine. Study conclusions and caveats: Authors suggested few new T cells are recruited by each seasonal influenza vaccination.

About this clonotype itself: The antigen remains undetermined.

The CDR3 has 17 amino acids. TCRdb reanalysed the RT-PCR reads using MiXCR and keeps one entry per CDR3 protein. The sample has fewer than 550,000 distinct CDR3 sequences; 25% are singletons. This chain joins TRBV12-1 and TRBJ2-4; TRBD1 reflects the table's D call only, with no check against the DNA. TRBV12-1 counts as a pseudogene. The sequencing here drew on CD4+ T cells sorted from PBMCs, taken 4 to 6 days after vaccination. The sequence was collected from a man aged 45-60 years who received an inactivated influenza vaccine. The CDR3 is CASTIHNHGGGKNIQYF. In nucleotides, the CDR3 is TGTGCCAGCACCATCCACAATCACGGGGGCGGAAAAAACATTCAGTACTTC.